This T cell receptor beta chain stems from a study of T cell responses to AZD1222 COVID-19 vaccine. Note on this clone: As yet, its antigen is unknown.

The CDR3 has 14 residues. V gave up 9 bases and J gave up 5 bases; unmatched junction bases: 9. Germline V gene sequence: CDR1 MNHEY, CDR2 SVGAGI. Data came from immunoSEQ multiplex PCR; TCRdb stores just in-frame clones and leaves some out. The data hold roughly 180,000 clones, with 85% to 95% observed a single time. Study-wide findings and caveats: Reports say nearly half of spike-specific TCRs go after unmutated variant regions. Donors were chiefly white British, with a greater number of females, and clonal diversity was perhaps underestimated. Spike as a whole was targeted by vaccine-associated CD4 TCRs, dominant at 160-218 and 743-854.

The clonotype was recovered from an adult who received the AZD1222 COVID-19 vaccine. The material sequenced was peripheral blood, taken 28 days after the second AZD1222 dose. This chain joins TRBV6-5 and TRBJ2-1; TRBD1 matches 8 bases. CDR3 nucleotide sequence: TGTGCCAGTCCCCGGGACAGGAAGGACAATGAGCAGTTCTTC. Translating it yields CASPRDRKDNEQFF.